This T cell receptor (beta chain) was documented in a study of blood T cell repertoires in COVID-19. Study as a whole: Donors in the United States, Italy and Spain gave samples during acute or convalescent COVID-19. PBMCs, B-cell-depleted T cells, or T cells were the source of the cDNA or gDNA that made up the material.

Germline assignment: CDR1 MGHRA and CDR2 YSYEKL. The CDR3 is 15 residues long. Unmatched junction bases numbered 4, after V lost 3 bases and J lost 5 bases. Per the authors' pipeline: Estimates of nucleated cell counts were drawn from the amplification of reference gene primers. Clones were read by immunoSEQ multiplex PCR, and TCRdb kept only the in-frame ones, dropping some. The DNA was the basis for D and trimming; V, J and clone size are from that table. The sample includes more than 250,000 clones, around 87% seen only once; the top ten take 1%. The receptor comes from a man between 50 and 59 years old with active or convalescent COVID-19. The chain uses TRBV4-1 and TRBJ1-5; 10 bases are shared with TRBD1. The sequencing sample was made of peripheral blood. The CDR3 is CASSQGTGVDQPQHF. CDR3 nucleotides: TGCGCCAGCAGCCAGGGGACAGGGGTGGATCAGCCCCAGCATTTT.